This T cell receptor beta chain originates from a study of tumor-infiltrating lymphocytes in primary liver carcinoma. The source of the blood RNA was unsorted whole blood, and germline DNA was extracted as well. Using a constant-region primer together with ProtoScript II reverse transcriptase, TCR beta cDNA was made from roughly 500 ng of total RNA. Slightly modified ARM-PCR, run as three nested multiplex PCR rounds, produced the TCR beta libraries. TRBV1-TRBV30 forward primers paired with a C-beta reverse primer were used in the first two PCR rounds, which ran approximately 10 cycles each. TCRdb reanalysed the multiplex PCR reads using MiXCR and keeps one entry per CDR3 protein. The table lists about 320,000 distinct CDR3 sequences, 65% of them singletons. Trimming took 7 bases from V and 2 from J; bases not matched to a gene: 10. Germline CDR1 MNHNS, CDR2 SASEGT. The CDR3 has 15 amino acids.

The V and J genes are TRBV6-1 and TRBJ1-1, with 7 nucleotides matching TRBD1. This TCR came from a man in his forties with primary liver carcinoma and hepatitis B virus infection. Sequencing was done on a sample of peripheral blood. This CDR3 is CASNGTGAVNTEAFF. The CDR3 DNA reads as TGTGCCAGCAATGGCACAGGGGCCGTTAACACTGAAGCTTTCTTT.